The entry that follows covers one TCR beta chain sequence. A read error is likely here: a far larger clone is one base away. The data derive from a study of low-dose radiotherapy and immunotherapy resistance in tumors. For the study at large: Each fraction for Cohort 1 was 0.5 Gy, given every 2 weeks, and the total came to 6.5 Gy. Patients received 300 mg of oral aspirin each day across four cycles, commencing on cycle 1 day 1.

As to time point: before trial treatment. The patients who were eligible all carried advanced solid tumors that lacked tumor-infiltrating lymphocytes, meaning the tumors were TIL-negative. In germline, CDR1 is SEHNR, CDR2 FQNEAQ (reference sequence). The CDR3 extends over 13 amino acids. Primers targeting TRAV and TRBV primed first-strand cDNA, covering alpha and beta chains. TCRs were put through 20 PCR cycles of amplification with Phusion. A constant-region primer and the V-primer adapter served as the primer pair. In vitro transcription was used to amplify the isolated mRNA. Via MiXCR, TCRdb re-called the reads, giving one row per CDR3 protein. The sample includes approximately 89,000 distinct CDR3 sequences, 15% to 20% of them seen just once.

This sample comprised PBMCs, obtained before treatment. This chain links TRBV7-9 with TRBJ2-4; D gene ambiguous. The source of this sequence is a male donor with prostate cancer. The CDR3 loop is CASSSGVANIQHF. The CDR3 DNA reads TGTGCCAGCAGCTCCGGAGTGGCAAACATTCAGCACTTC.